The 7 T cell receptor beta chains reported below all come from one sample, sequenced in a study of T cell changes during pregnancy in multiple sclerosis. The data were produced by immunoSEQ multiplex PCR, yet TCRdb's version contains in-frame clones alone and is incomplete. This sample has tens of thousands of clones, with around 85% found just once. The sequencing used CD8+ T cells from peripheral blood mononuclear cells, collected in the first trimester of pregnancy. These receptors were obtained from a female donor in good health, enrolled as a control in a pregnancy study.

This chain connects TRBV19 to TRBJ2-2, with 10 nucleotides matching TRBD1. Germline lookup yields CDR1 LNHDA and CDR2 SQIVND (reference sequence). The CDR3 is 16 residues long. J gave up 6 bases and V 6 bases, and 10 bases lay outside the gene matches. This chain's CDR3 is CASSAPGTGDAGELFF. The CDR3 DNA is TGTGCCAGTAGCGCCCCCGGGACAGGGGATGCCGGGGAGCTGTTTTTT. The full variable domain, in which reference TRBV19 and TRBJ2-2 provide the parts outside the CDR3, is DGGITQSPKYLFRKEGQNVTLSCEQNLNHDAMYWYRQDPGQGLRLIYYSQIVNDFQKGDIAEGYSVSREKKESFPLTVTSAQKNPTAFYLCASSAPGTGDAGELFFGEGSRLTVL.

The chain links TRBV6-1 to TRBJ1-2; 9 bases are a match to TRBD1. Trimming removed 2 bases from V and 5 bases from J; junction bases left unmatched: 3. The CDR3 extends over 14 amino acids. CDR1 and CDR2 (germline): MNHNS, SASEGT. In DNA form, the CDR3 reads TGTGCCAGCAGTGAACCGGGACAGGGTTATGGCTACACCTTC. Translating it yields CASSEPGQGYGYTF.

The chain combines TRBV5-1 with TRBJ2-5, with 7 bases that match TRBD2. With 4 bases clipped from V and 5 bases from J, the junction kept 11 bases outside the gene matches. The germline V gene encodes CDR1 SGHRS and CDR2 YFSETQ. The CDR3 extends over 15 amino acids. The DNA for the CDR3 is TGCGCCAGCAGCCGATGGGGGGGAGAGGGGGAGACCCAGTACTTC. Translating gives CASSRWGGEGETQYF.

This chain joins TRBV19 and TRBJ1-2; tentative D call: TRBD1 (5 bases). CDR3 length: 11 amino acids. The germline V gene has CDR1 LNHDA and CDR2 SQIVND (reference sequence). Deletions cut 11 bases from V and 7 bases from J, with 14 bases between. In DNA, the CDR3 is TGTGCCCTAGGGGACGGGGGTGGCTACACCTTC. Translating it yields CALGDGGGYTF.

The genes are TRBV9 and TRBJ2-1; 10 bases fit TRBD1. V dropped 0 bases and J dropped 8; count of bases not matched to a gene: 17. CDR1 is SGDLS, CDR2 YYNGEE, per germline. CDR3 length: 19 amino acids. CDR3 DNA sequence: TGTGCCAGCAGCGTAGTGGGGAGCCGGACAGGGGGGGATTTCGATGAGCAGTTCTTC. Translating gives CASSVVGSRTGGDFDEQFF.

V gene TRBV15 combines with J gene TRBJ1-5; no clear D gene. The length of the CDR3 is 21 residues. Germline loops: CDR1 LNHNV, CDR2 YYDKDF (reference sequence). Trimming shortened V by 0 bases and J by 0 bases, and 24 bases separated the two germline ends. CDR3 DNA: TGTGCCACCAGCAGAGATACCGCCCTTTCGAACGGGGTATATAGCAATCAGCCCCAGCATTTT. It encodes CATSRDTALSNGVYSNQPQHF.

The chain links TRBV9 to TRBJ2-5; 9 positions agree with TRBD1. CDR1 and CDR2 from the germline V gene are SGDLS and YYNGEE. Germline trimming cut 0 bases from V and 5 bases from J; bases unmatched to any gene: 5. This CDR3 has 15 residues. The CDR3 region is CASSVADRGEETQYF. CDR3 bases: TGTGCCAGCAGCGTAGCTGACAGGGGGGAGGAGACCCAGTACTTC.